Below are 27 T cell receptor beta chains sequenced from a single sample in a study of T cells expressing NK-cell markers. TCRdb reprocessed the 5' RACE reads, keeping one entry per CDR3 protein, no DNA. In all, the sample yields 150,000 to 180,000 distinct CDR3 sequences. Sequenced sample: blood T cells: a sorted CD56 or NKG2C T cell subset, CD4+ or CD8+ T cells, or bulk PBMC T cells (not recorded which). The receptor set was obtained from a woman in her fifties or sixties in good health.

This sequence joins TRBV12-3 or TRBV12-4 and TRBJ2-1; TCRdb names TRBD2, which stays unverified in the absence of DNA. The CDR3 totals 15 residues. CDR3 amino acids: CASSFASGSFNEQFF.

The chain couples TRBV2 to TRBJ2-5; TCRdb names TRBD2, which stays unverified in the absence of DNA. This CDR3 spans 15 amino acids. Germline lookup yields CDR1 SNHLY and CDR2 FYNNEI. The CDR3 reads CASSLRGLNQETQYF.

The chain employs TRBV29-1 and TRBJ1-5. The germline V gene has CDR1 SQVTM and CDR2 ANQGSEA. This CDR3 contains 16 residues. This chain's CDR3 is CTPLGVTVPGNQPQHF.

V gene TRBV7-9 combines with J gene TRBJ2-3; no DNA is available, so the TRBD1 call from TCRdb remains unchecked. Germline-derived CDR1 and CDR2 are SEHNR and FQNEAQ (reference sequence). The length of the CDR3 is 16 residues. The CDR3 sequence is CASSSNRDRDTDTQYF.

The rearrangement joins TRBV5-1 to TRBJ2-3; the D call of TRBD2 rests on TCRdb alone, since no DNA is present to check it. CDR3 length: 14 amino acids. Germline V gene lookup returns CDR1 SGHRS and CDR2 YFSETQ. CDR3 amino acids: CASSLADITDTQYF.

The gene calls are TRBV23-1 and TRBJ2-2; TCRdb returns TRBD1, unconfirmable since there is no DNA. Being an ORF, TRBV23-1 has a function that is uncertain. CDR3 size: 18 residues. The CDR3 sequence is CASSQSPDRGPTTGELFF.

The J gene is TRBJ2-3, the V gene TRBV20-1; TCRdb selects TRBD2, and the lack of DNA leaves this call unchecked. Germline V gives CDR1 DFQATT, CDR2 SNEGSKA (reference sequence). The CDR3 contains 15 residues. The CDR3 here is CSARWLAGGLHTQYF.

The CDR3 region is CASSLDPGGDYGYTF. The chain has TRBV5-1 and TRBJ1-2; there is no DNA to check the TCRdb D call of TRBD1. Germline assignment: CDR1 SGHRS and CDR2 YFSETQ. CDR3 length: 15 amino acids.

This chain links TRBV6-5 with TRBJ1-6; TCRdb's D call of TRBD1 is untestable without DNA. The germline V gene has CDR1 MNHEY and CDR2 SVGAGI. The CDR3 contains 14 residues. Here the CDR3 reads CASSGQGRDSPLHF.

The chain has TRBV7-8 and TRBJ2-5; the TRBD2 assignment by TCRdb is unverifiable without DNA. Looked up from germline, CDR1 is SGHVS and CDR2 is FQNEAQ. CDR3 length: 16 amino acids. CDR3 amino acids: CASSLGGGRRGETQYF.

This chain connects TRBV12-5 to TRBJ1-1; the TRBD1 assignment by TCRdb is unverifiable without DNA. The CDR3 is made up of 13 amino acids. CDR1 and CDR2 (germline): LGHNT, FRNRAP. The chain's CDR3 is CASDPGQGTEAFF.

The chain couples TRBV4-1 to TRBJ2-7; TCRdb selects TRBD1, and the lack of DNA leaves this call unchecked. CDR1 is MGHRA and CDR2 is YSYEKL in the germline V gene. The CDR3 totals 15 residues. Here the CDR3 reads CASSQVAQGPHEQYF.

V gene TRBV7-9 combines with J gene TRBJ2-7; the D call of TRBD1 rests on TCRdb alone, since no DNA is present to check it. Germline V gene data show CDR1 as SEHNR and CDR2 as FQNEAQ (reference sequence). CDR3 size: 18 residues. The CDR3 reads CASSLVPGGTSRNQGEYF.

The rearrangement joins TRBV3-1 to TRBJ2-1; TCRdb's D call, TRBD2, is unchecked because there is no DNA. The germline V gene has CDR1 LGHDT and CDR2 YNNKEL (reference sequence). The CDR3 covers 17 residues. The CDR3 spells CASSQEGTSGSSDEQFF.

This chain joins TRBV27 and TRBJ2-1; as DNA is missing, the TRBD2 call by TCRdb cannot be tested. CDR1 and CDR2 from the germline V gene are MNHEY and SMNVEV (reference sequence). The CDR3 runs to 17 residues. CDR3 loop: CASSPLTSAFVADEQFF.

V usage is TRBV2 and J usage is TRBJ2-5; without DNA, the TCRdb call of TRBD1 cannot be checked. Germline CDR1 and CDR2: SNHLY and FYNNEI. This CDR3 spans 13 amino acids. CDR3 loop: CASRDRGRPTQYF. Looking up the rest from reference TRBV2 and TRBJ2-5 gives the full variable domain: EPEVTQTPSHQVTQMGQEVILRCVPISNHLYFYWYRQILGQKVEFLVSFYNNEISEKSEIFDDQFSVERPDGSNFTLKIRSTKLEDSAMYFCASRDRGRPTQYFGPGTRLLVL.

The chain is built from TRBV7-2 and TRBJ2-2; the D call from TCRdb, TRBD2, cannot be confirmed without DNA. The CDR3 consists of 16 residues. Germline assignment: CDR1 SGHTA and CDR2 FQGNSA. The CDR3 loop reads CASSSELGGDTGELFF.

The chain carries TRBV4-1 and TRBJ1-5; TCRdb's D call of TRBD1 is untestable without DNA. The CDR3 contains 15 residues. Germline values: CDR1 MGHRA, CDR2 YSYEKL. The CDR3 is CASSQEWGSNQPQHF.

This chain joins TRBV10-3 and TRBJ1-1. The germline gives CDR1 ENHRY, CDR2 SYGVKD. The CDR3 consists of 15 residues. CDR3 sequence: CAISEFGSVNTEAFF.

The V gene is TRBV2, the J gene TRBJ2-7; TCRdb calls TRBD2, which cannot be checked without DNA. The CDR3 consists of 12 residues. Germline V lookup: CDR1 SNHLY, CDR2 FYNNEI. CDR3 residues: CASRPLAGEQYF.

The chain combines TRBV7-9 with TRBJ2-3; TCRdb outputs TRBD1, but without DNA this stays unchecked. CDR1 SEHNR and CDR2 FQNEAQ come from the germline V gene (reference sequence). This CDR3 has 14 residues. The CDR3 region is CASILRELTDTQYF.

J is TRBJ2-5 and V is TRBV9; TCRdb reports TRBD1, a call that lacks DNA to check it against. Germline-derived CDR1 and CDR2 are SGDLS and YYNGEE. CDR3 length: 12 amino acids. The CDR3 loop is CASSDEGVAQYF.

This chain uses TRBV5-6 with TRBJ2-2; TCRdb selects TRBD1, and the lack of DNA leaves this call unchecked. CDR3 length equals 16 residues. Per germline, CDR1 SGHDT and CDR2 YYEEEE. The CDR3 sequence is CASSLHLGTPGGELFF.

CDR3 sequence: CASSVAGSGETQYF. The chain couples TRBV9 to TRBJ2-5; the D gene TCRdb calls, TRBD2, cannot be checked with no DNA. In germline, CDR1 is SGDLS, CDR2 YYNGEE. This CDR3 spans 14 amino acids.

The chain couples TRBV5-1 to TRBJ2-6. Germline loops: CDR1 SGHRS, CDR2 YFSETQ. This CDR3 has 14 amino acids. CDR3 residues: CASSATGGANVLTF.

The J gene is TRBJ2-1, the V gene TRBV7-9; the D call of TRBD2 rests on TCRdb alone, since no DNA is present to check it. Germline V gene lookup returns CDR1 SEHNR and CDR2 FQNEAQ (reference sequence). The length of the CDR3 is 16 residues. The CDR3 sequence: CASSPERLAGSNEQFF.

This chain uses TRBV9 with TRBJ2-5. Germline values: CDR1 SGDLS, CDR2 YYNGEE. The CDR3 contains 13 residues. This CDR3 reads CASSISGQETQYF. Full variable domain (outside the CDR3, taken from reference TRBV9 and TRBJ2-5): DSGVTQTPKHLITATGQRVTLRCSPRSGDLSVYWYQQSLDQGLQFLIQYYNGEERAKGNILERFSAQQFPDLHSELNLSSLELGDSALYFCASSISGQETQYFGPGTRLLVL.